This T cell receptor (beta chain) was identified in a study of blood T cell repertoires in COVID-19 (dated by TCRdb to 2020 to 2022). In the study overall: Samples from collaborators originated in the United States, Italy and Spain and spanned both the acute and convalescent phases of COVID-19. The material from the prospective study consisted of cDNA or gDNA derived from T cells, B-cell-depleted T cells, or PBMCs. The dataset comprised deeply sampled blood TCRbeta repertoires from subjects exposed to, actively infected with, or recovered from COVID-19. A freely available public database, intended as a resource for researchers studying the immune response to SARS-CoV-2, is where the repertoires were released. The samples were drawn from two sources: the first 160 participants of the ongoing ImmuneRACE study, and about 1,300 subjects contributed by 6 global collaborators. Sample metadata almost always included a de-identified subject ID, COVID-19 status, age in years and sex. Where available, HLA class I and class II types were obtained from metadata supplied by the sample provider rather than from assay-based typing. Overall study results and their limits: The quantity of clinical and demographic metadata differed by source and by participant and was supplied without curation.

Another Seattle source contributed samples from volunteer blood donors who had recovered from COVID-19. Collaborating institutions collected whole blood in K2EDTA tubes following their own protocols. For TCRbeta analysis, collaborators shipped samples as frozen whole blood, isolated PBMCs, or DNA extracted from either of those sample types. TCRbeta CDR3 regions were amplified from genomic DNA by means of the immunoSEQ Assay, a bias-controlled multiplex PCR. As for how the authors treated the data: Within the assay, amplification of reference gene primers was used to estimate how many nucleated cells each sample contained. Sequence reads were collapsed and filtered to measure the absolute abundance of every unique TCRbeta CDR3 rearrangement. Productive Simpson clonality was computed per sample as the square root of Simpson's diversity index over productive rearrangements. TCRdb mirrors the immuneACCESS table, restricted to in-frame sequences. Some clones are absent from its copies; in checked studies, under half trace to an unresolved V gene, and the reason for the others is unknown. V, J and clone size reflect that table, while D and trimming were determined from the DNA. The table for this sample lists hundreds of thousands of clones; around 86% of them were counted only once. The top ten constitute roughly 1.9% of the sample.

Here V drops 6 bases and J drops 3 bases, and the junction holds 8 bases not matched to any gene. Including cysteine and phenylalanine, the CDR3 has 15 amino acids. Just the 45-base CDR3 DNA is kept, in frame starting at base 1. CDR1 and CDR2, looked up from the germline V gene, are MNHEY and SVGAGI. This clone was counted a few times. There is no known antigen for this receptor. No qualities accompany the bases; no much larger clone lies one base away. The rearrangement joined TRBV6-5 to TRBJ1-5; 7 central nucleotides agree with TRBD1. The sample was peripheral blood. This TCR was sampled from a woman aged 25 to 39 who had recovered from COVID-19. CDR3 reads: CASSKDRFFNQPQHF. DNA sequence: TGTGCCAGCAGCAAGGACAGGTTCTTCAATCAGCCCCAGCATTTT.